The 24 T cell receptor beta chains in this list originate from one sample, sequenced in a study of cytomegalovirus exposure and HLA in healthy donors (dated by TCRdb to about 2017). Library prep was done by the immunoSEQ multiplex PCR assay. The multiplex PCR relied on a mix of 60 forward primers for TCR Vbeta segments and 13 reverse primers for TCR Jbeta segments. TCRdb retrieved this table from immuneACCESS and kept in-frame rearrangements only. Not all clones are present; in checked studies, unresolved V genes account for under half, and no reason is known for the remainder. The sample table shows around 130,000 clones, and about 73% are seen once. Approximately 2.1% of the sample goes to the ten largest clones. Sequencing used PBMCs. These receptor sequences come from a woman in her thirties or forties in good health and CMV-seropositive.

The table lists this clone with a few counts. The rearrangement links TRBV6-5 to TRBJ2-1; D remains unclear. This CDR3 is 14 amino acids long. Germline V gene data show CDR1 as MNHEY and CDR2 as SVGAGI. V was clipped by 4 bases and J by 4 bases, with 11 bases between them. CDR3 nucleotide sequence: TGTGCCAGCAGTTGGGCTCTACCTTACAATGAGCAGTTCTTC. It translates to CASSWALPYNEQFF.

This chain connects TRBV18 to TRBJ2-7, with 13 bases lining up with TRBD2. Trimming took 3 bases from V and 4 from J; bases not matched to a gene: 9. Per the germline V gene, CDR1 is KGHSH and CDR2 is LQKENI. CDR3 length: 17 residues. The CDR3: CASSPYKLAGGSYEQYF. DNA for the CDR3: TGTGCCAGCTCACCGTACAAACTAGCGGGAGGGTCTTACGAGCAGTACTTC.

The chain has TRBV19 and TRBJ2-2, with a possible D match to TRBD2 (7 bases). The CDR3 contains 14 residues. In germline, CDR1 is LNHDA, CDR2 SQIVND (reference sequence). Trimming shortened V by 4 bases and J by 4 bases, and 10 bases separated the two germline ends. The CDR3 bases are TGTGCCAGTAGTAGGGGGGGCCGCACCGGGGAGCTGTTTTTT. Residues: CASSRGGRTGELFF.

V gene TRBV25-1 combines with J gene TRBJ1-1, with 7 positions matching TRBD1. V lost 5 bases to trimming and J lost 4 bases; unmatched junction nucleotides: 4. The length of the CDR3 is 13 residues. Looked up from germline, CDR1 is MGHDK and CDR2 is SYGVNS. The CDR3, as DNA: TGTGCCAGCAGTCAACAGGGGTCCACTGAAGCTTTCTTT. Amino acids: CASSQQGSTEAFF.

This chain connects TRBV27 to TRBJ2-7; 13 bases map to TRBD2. In germline, CDR1 is MNHEY, CDR2 SMNVEV (reference sequence). The CDR3 sequence is 16 residues long. With V trimmed by 4 bases and J by 3 bases, 6 bases remained unmatched. The DNA of the CDR3 is TGTGCCAGCAGTTACAGGACTAGCGGGAGTTTCTACGAGCAGTACTTC. This gives the protein CASSYRTSGSFYEQYF.

The count of this clone is one. J is TRBJ1-1 and V is TRBV9, with 8 nucleotides matching TRBD1. Per germline, CDR1 SGDLS and CDR2 YYNGEE. This CDR3 is built from 15 residues. The junction had 8 bases not matched to a gene; V was cut back by 0 bases and J by 7 bases. The CDR3 bases are TGTGCCAGCAGCGTAGATGGCAGGGGGCTAAGTGAAGCTTTCTTT. It yields the protein CASSVDGRGLSEAFF.

The rearrangement joins TRBV7-2 to TRBJ2-7; 10 nucleotides match TRBD2. J gave up 2 bases and V 5 bases, and 12 bases lay outside the gene matches. Germline CDR1 SGHTA, CDR2 FQGNSA. The CDR3 loop spans 17 amino acids. Here the CDR3 DNA reads TGTGCCAGCAGCCCCAATCCCGGGACTAGCGCCGCCTACGAGCAGTACTTC. Amino acids: CASSPNPGTSAAYEQYF.

V is TRBV9 and J is TRBJ2-5, with a tentative D call TRBD2 (5 bases). This CDR3 has 15 residues. Between the trimmed V and J ends, which lost 2 bases and 3 bases, there was a span of 14 bases. Germline V gene sequence: CDR1 SGDLS, CDR2 YYNGEE. The CDR3: CASSVELGLKETQYF. The CDR3 DNA reads TGTGCCAGCAGCGTGGAGCTAGGACTCAAAGAGACCCAGTACTTC. Complete variable domain (other parts from reference TRBV9 and TRBJ2-5): DSGVTQTPKHLITATGQRVTLRCSPRSGDLSVYWYQQSLDQGLQFLIQYYNGEERAKGNILERFSAQQFPDLHSELNLSSLELGDSALYFCASSVELGLKETQYFGPGTRLLVL.

The chain has TRBV5-1 and TRBJ2-2, with TRBD1 identical over 7 bases. Germline V gene sequence: CDR1 SGHRS, CDR2 YFSETQ. The ends lost 2 bases at V and 5 bases at J; junction bases unmatched: 9. The CDR3 consists of 16 residues. The CDR3 spells CASSFKGAALTGELFF. The CDR3 DNA reads TGCGCCAGCAGCTTTAAGGGGGCCGCATTGACCGGGGAGCTGTTTTTT.

This clone showed up just a few times. V is TRBV4-1 and J is TRBJ2-3; TRBD2 matches at 10 bases. The V and J ends lost 0 bases and 6 bases, in that order; junction bases with no gene match: 9. Per the germline V gene, CDR1 is MGHRA and CDR2 is YSYEKL. The CDR3 is made up of 17 amino acids. The CDR3 region is CASSQERASGRSDTQYF. The CDR3 DNA follows: TGCGCCAGCAGCCAAGAGCGTGCTAGCGGGAGATCCGATACGCAGTATTTT.

The chain couples TRBV4-2 to TRBJ2-3, with 7 positions matching TRBD2. Germline lookup yields CDR1 LGHNA and CDR2 YNFKEQ. Trimming removed 0 bases from V and 2 bases from J; junction bases left unmatched: 5. The CDR3 sequence is 16 residues long. The CDR3 DNA sequence: TGTGCCAGCAGCCAAGAGTGGCGGGAGATCACAGATACGCAGTATTTT. The encoded protein is CASSQEWREITDTQYF.

This clone was detected a few times. The chain joins TRBV19 to TRBJ2-7, with 9 bases lining up with TRBD1. This CDR3 contains 15 residues. Trimming at V came to 6 bases and at J to 4 bases, leaving 10 bases not matched to a gene. The germline CDR1 and CDR2 sequences are LNHDA and SQIVND (reference sequence). The CDR3 here is CASSIGQGIGYEQYF. CDR3 sequence (DNA): TGTGCCAGTAGCATCGGACAGGGGATCGGGTACGAGCAGTACTTC.

V and J are TRBV11-2 and TRBJ1-2; D is unresolved. CDR1 SGHAT and CDR2 FQNNGV come from the germline V gene. The CDR3 spans 15 residues. Trimming removed 4 bases from V and 4 bases from J, with 16 bases in between. In DNA form, the CDR3 reads TGTGCCAGCAGCTCCGGAGAGTTCACGGGCTATGGCTACACCTTC. Translated: CASSSGEFTGYGYTF.

As to this clone: Other DNA sequences of this sample code for an identical CDR3. V and J are TRBV19 and TRBJ1-1; possibly TRBD1 for D (5 bases). CDR3 length equals 13 residues. Trimming pared 4 bases from V and 2 bases from J, leaving 8 bases between. Germline CDR1 and CDR2: LNHDA and SQIVND (reference sequence). The DNA for the CDR3 is TGTGCCAGTAGTAGGGGCAGAAACACTGAAGCTTTCTTT. Protein product: CASSRGRNTEAFF.

There are a few counts of this clone. The V call is TRBV30, the J call TRBJ2-7; tentative D call: TRBD2 (7 bases). This CDR3 has 18 residues. V lost 0 bases and J 6 bases, leaving 27 bases between the germline ends. Germline V lookup: CDR1 GTSNPN, CDR2 SVGIG (reference sequence). For the CDR3, the DNA is TGTGCCTGGAGTGTATCTTGGGGGCGGGCGGGAGCTGTCATCGAGCAGTACTTC. It encodes CAWSVSWGRAGAVIEQYF.

The chain joins TRBV9 to TRBJ1-6; 7 bases align to TRBD1. Germline V CDR1 and CDR2: SGDLS, YYNGEE. V was pared by 4 bases and J by 13 bases, with 11 bases of the junction left unmatched. The CDR3 length is 14 residues. The DNA of the CDR3 is TGTGCCAGCAGCAGTGTTTCGACAGGGAGGCCCCTCCACTTT. As protein: CASSSVSTGRPLHF.

The V and J genes are TRBV19 and TRBJ2-3, with TRBD1 matching 7 bases. The CDR3 is 15 residues long. From germline, CDR1 is LNHDA and CDR2 SQIVND (reference sequence). With 6 bases clipped from V and 0 bases from J, the junction kept 6 bases outside the gene matches. The CDR3 sequence is CASSLQGRSTDTQYF. The CDR3 coding sequence is TGTGCCAGTAGCCTACAGGGGAGAAGCACAGATACGCAGTATTTT.

This chain connects TRBV7-2 to TRBJ2-5; TRBD2 matches at 8 bases. This CDR3 is built from 14 residues. V lost 4 bases and J lost 5; bases outside the gene matches: 6. The germline V gene encodes CDR1 SGHTA and CDR2 FQGNSA. The DNA for the CDR3 is TGTGCCAGCAGCTCAACCGGGGGGGCGGAGACCCAGTACTTC. Translating gives CASSSTGGAETQYF.

The chain has TRBV7-2 and TRBJ1-4; perhaps TRBD1 as D (5 bases). This CDR3 is 16 amino acids long. Germline CDR1 and CDR2: SGHTA and FQGNSA. Trimming removed 3 bases from V and 3 bases from J, with 14 bases in between. CDR3 in amino acids: CASSFRPRAPNEKLFF. CDR3 DNA sequence: TGTGCCAGCAGCTTTCGCCCCAGGGCCCCTAATGAAAAACTGTTTTTT.

The chain joins TRBV21-1 to TRBJ2-1; TRBD1 reflects the table's D call only, with no check against the DNA. TRBV21-1 is a documented pseudogene. The CDR3 is 15 amino acids. The CDR3 coding sequence is TGTGCCAGCAGACCAGGGGGGAGCTCCTACAATGAGCAGTTCTTC. Translated, it gives CASRPGGSSYNEQFF.

The chain links TRBV9 to TRBJ1-3; the D gene is possibly TRBD1 (6 bases). Trimming took off 3 bases at V and 2 bases at J, with 12 bases between the two ends. Germline V lookup: CDR1 SGDLS, CDR2 YYNGEE. The CDR3 is 15 amino acids. The CDR3 nucleotides read TGTGCCAGCAGCGCGGGGGGCCCTCCTGGAAACACCATATATTTT. Protein: CASSAGGPPGNTIYF.

Comment on this clone: At the DNA level, this CDR3 is encoded by other sequences in the same sample as well. The chain is built from TRBV7-9 and TRBJ1-1; TRBD1 might be the D (6 bases). V lost 5 bases and J lost 2, with 12 bases in between. Germline-derived CDR1 and CDR2 are SEHNR and FQNEAQ (reference sequence). This CDR3 has 14 residues. This chain's CDR3 is CASSPGQTNTEAFF. DNA of the CDR3: TGTGCCAGCAGCCCCGGACAGACTAACACTGAAGCTTTCTTT.

The CDR3 here is CASSTGQNNQPQHF. CDR3 nucleotides: TGCGCCAGCAGCACAGGACAGAACAATCAGCCCCAGCATTTT. The chain links TRBV5-1 to TRBJ1-5; TRBD1 might be the D (6 bases). The CDR3 is 14 amino acids. Trimming pared 4 bases from V and 3 bases from J, leaving 11 bases between. Germline CDR1 SGHRS, CDR2 YFSETQ.

The chain employs TRBV10-3 and TRBJ2-2; 7 bases fit TRBD2. The CDR3 consists of 16 residues. The V and J ends lost 2 bases and 5 bases, in that order; junction bases with no gene match: 8. Germline V lookup: CDR1 ENHRY, CDR2 SYGVKD. CDR3 residues: CAISEATSGITGELFF. For the CDR3, the DNA is TGTGCCATCAGTGAGGCTACCAGCGGGATAACCGGGGAGCTGTTTTTT.